Sequencing of this T cell receptor beta chain was carried out in a study of cytomegalovirus exposure and HLA in healthy donors. Overall study results and limits: Later analysis identified a missense DCLRE1C variant that was linked to TCR beta V- and J-gene trimming. Among TCR beta chains of equal frequency, HLA-associated ones were more clonally expanded in a later analysis.

A remark on this clone: Its antigen remains unidentified.

V dropped 4 bases and J dropped 9 bases, with 10 bases sitting between them. Germline CDR1 is SNHLY and CDR2 is FYNNEI. The CDR3 has 12 amino acids. Amplification used 60 Vbeta primers and 13 Jbeta primers. TCRdb keeps only in-frame clones here, not all; method: immunoSEQ multiplex PCR. The sample lists 95,000 to 110,000 clones; 60% to 80% were seen once. This sequence joins TRBV2 and TRBJ1-3, with no clear D. The clonotype comes from a middle-aged man in good health and CMV-seropositive. Sequenced sample: PBMCs. Written as DNA, the CDR3 is TGTGCCAGCAGTGCGGGGAGGAGCACCATATATTTT. This codes for CASSAGRSTIYF.